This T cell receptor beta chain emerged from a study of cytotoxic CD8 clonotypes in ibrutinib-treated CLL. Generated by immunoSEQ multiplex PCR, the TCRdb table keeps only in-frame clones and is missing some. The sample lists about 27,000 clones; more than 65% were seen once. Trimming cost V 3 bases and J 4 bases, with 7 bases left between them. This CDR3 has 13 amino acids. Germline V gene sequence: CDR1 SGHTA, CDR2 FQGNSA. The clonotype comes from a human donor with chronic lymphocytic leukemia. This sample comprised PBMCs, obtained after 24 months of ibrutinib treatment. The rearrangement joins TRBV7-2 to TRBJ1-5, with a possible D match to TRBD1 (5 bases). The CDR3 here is CASSLQGNQPQHF. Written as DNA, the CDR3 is TGTGCCAGCAGCTTGCAGGGAAATCAGCCCCAGCATTTT.